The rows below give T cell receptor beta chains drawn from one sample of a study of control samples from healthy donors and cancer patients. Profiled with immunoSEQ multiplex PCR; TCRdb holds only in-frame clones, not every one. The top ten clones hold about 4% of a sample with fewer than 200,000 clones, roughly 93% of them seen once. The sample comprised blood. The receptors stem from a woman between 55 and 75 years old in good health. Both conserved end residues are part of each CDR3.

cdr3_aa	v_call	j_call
CASSLLGIQPQHF	TRBV5-6	TRBJ1-5
CASSITGGQGETQYF	TRBV19	TRBJ2-5
CASSIESGQPQHF	TRBV19	TRBJ1-5
CAISGGVQNTEAFF	TRBV10-3	TRBJ1-1
CASSYGQFTDTQYF	TRBV6-5	TRBJ2-3
CASSLLVQNIQYF	TRBV12-3/TRBV12-4	TRBJ2-4
CASSQDPPLAGEETQYF	TRBV4-1	TRBJ2-5
CASSQTGGRYEKLFF	TRBV6-2/TRBV6-3	TRBJ1-4
CASRGRLPNTGELFF	TRBV11-2	TRBJ2-2
CATSRSGQLTGEAFF	TRBV24-1	TRBJ1-1
CASSLGGLSYGYTF	TRBV5-1	TRBJ1-2
CASQIPGQDNQPQHF	TRBV19	TRBJ1-5
CASGSGGGINEQFF	TRBV19	TRBJ2-1
CASSQVYGSGNTIYF	TRBV4-1	TRBJ1-3
CASSVLQGANTEAFF	TRBV7-9	TRBJ1-1
CASSLRGGASYNSPLHF	TRBV7-3	TRBJ1-6
CASSPLAGGGGTQYF	TRBV5-1	TRBJ2-3
CSGSKGESYEQYF	TRBV29-1	TRBJ2-7
CASSPDTGELFF	TRBV9	TRBJ2-2
CASTQGQIYGYTF	TRBV6-1	TRBJ1-2
CASGTVYKETQYF	TRBV27	TRBJ2-5
CASSPTVANSPLHF	TRBV11-2	TRBJ1-6
CASSLYRGYEQYF	TRBV4-3	TRBJ2-7
CASRNRGTYEQYF	TRBV10-1	TRBJ2-7
CATSRTPSDYGYTF	TRBV15	TRBJ1-2
CASSELYYSLRAPSYNYGYTF	TRBV10-2	TRBJ1-2
CASSQEASGNTIYF	TRBV4-2	TRBJ1-3
CAISESRGTANEKLFF	TRBV10-3	TRBJ1-4
CASSIRGGAFGSTGELFF	TRBV5-1	TRBJ2-2
CASSLTSTNTGELFF	TRBV5-5	TRBJ2-2
CASNPGTNTEAFF	TRBV6-5	TRBJ1-1
CASNSGLLTQYF	TRBV6-6	TRBJ2-3
CASSGDTGFGYTF	TRBV5-1	TRBJ1-2
CASSYGQGNTGELFF	TRBV11-1	TRBJ2-2
CASRWANGAHYGYTF	TRBV12-2	TRBJ1-2
CASSIRSIPPFGYGYTF	TRBV19	TRBJ1-2
CASSTTGTAQPQHF	TRBV19	TRBJ1-5
CASSRGAGQPQHF	TRBV6-2/TRBV6-3	TRBJ1-5
CASSFNFAVGNTIYF	TRBV27	TRBJ1-3
CATSDLTRKRTEDEKLFF	TRBV24-1	TRBJ1-4
CASSAWGIDSGQGAPEAFF	TRBV5-6	TRBJ1-1
CATSEWGSQPQHF	TRBV24-1	TRBJ1-5
CASSQDVIQGVNYGYTF	TRBV4-1	TRBJ1-2
CASSPQDRNHEAFF	TRBV18	TRBJ1-1
CAISEPDRASFSYGYTF	TRBV10-3	TRBJ1-2
CASSLESVRVSYGYTF	TRBV7-9	TRBJ1-2
CASSEGGASTEAFF	TRBV2	TRBJ1-1
CASSTGPRYTF	TRBV19	TRBJ1-2
CASIPIGTDTQYF	TRBV6-6	TRBJ2-3